The T cell receptor (beta chain) described here comes from a study of blood T cell repertoires in COVID-19. Study at large: Acute-phase and convalescent COVID-19 samples originated in the United States, Italy and Spain. PBMCs, B-cell-depleted T cells, or T cells provided the cDNA or gDNA that made up the material.

The method was immunoSEQ multiplex PCR; TCRdb's version includes in-frame clones alone and lacks a portion of them. The sample consists of some 150,000 clones, about four fifths of them appearing once. The clonotype was recovered from a human donor in a cohort sampled during active COVID-19. Sequenced input: peripheral blood.

CDR3 coding DNA: TGTGCCAGCAGTGAAGCTGGGGGGGATTATCAGCCCCAGCATTTT. This encodes CASSEAGGDYQPQHF. The rearrangement joins TRBV6-1 to TRBJ1-5; maybe TRBD1 (5 bases). V was shortened by 0 bases and J by 5 bases, with 11 bases between the two germline ends. The CDR3 has 15 residues. Germline V lookup: CDR1 MNHNS, CDR2 SASEGT.